This T cell receptor (beta chain) was identified in a study of blood T cell repertoires in COVID-19. Study at large: Spain, Italy and the United States supplied samples that represented acute and convalescent COVID-19. PBMCs, B-cell-depleted T cells, or T cells were the source of the cDNA or gDNA that made up the material.

V shed 3 bases and J 7 bases; nucleotides not matched to a gene: 11. CDR1 MDHEN and CDR2 SYDVKM come from the germline V gene. The CDR3 extends over 15 amino acids. Authors' analysis steps: Using reference gene primer amplification, nucleated cell counts were estimated. Profiled with immunoSEQ multiplex PCR; TCRdb holds only in-frame clones, not every one. For V, J and clone size, that table is used; D and trimming come from the DNA. The repertoire holds 110,000 to 150,000 clones, with 80% to 90% as singletons. Source material: peripheral blood. The sequence was obtained from a woman in her fifties or sixties with active COVID-19. This sequence joins TRBV28 and TRBJ2-7; TRBD1 aligns across 8 bases. CDR3 DNA: TGTGCCAGCAGTTTTTCCTCCAGGGGGCGCTGGGAGCAGTACTTC. It specifies CASSFSSRGRWEQYF.